Many counts were recorded for the clone carrying this T cell receptor (beta chain). The antigen remains undetermined. Using RNA transcripts as the source, TCR beta CDR3 regions were amplified. A set of HTBI primers served as the primers for a first-round RT-PCR of the TCR CDR3. TCRdb re-called the multiplex PCR reads with MiXCR, one entry per CDR3 protein. This table has some 650,000 distinct CDR3 sequences, around 16% appearing once. The germline V gene encodes CDR1 MDHEN and CDR2 SYDVKM. The trim removed 3 bases at V and 2 bases at J, leaving 4 bases unmatched. The CDR3 is 15 amino acids. This record belongs to a study of T cells in Graves' hyperthyroidism and ophthalmopathy. Study-level results: The model predicted ophthalmopathy a median around seven months before onset. Ophthalmopathy was distinguished from stable hyperthyroidism by 13 V-J signatures. Most expanded thyroid clonotypes above 0.001 recurred in blood.

Patients were excluded because of uncontrolled infection, other autoimmune disease, pregnancy or lactation. The receptor comes from a woman in her thirties or forties with Graves' ophthalmopathy. Sequenced material: blood. The chain uses TRBV28 and TRBJ2-3; 8 nucleotides agree with TRBD1. CDR3 DNA: TGTGCCAGCAGTTTGGGGGACAGGCCCACAGATACGCAGTATTTT. Translation gives CASSLGDRPTDTQYF.